The source of this T cell receptor beta chain is a study of blood T cell repertoires in COVID-19. The ends lost 4 bases at V and 7 bases at J; junction bases unmatched: 8. Germline assignment: CDR1 SGHTS and CDR2 YDEGEE. The CDR3 covers 15 residues. Per the authors' pipeline: Amplification of reference gene primers provided the estimated nucleated cell counts. Profiling relied on immunoSEQ multiplex PCR, and the TCRdb table lists in-frame clones only, not all of them. V and J calls and clone size are given by that table; D and trimming were obtained from the DNA. The table shows 90,000 to 150,000 clones, with 80% to 90% occurring only once.

The sample comprised peripheral blood. The chain recombines TRBV5-8 with TRBJ1-6; 7 nucleotides align to TRBD1. The receptor's source is a man aged 65 to 85 who had recovered from COVID-19. The CDR3 DNA follows: TGTGCCAGCAGCCTATCGGGACAGAAGAATTCACCCCTCCACTTT. It codes for CASSLSGQKNSPLHF. The whole variable domain, remainder taken from reference TRBV5-8 and TRBJ1-6, is EAGVTQSPTHLIKTRGQQATLRCSPISGHTSVYWYQQALGLGLQFLLWYDEGEERNRGNFPPRFSGRQFPNYSSELNVNALELEDSALYLCASSLSGQKNSPLHFGNGTRLTVT.